The text below deals with one T cell receptor beta chain. The clone's antigen remains unknown. Per-nucleotide qualities are absent, and no much larger clonotype sits a single base away. TCRbeta CDR3 regions were amplified from genomic DNA using the immunoSEQ Assay, a bias-controlled multiplex PCR. The authors' pipeline ran thus. The number of nucleated cells in each sample was estimated by amplification of reference gene primers within the assay. To quantify the absolute abundance of each unique TCRbeta CDR3 rearrangement, sequence reads were collapsed and filtered. For each sample, productive Simpson clonality was calculated by taking the square root of Simpson's diversity index across productive rearrangements. TCRdb provides this immuneACCESS table in a form limited to in-frame rearrangements. Some clones are lacking; in checked studies, under half of them reflect an unresolved V gene, and why the rest are absent is not known. V, J and clone size reflect that table, while D and trimming were determined from the DNA. Across this sample there are about 190,000 clones, with about 85% seen only once. In total, the top ten clones hold roughly 2.9% of the sample.

V gives up 0 bases and J gives up 4 bases, and the segment between their germline ends measures 17 bases. The CDR3, cysteine through phenylalanine, is 17 amino acids long. The DNA shown is the 51-base CDR3, in frame from base 1. CDR1 SGDLS and CDR2 YYNGEE were looked up in the germline V gene. The data were obtained in a study of blood T cell repertoires in COVID-19 (dated by TCRdb to about 2020). In terms of the full investigation: Collaborator samples came from the United States, Italy and Spain and covered acute and convalescent phases of COVID-19. The material from the prospective study consisted of cDNA or gDNA derived from T cells, B-cell-depleted T cells, or PBMCs. Deeply sampled blood TCRbeta repertoires from subjects exposed to, actively infected with, or recovered from COVID-19 were included in the dataset. The repertoires were released in a freely available public database intended as a resource for research on the immune response to SARS-CoV-2. The samples were drawn from two sources: the first 160 participants of the ongoing ImmuneRACE study, and 1,254 subjects contributed by 6 global collaborators. A de-identified subject ID, COVID-19 status, age in years and sex were almost always included in the sample metadata. Where available, HLA class I and class II types were taken from metadata supplied by the sample provider and were not determined by assay-based typing. Overall results and qualifications from the work: Clinical and demographic metadata were provided uncurated, with the amount varying by source and participant.

Collaborating institutions collected whole blood in K2EDTA tubes following their own protocols. Collaborator samples were shipped for TCRbeta analysis as frozen whole blood, isolated PBMCs, or DNA extracted from either sample type. This TCR derives from a woman in her twenties or thirties with active or convalescent COVID-19. The V and J genes are TRBV9 and TRBJ2-1, and the D gene may be TRBD1, 5 bases matching. Sequencing was done on a sample of peripheral blood. The nucleotide sequence reads TGTGCCAGCAGCGTAGGTATCGCACAAGGGGTTTACAATGAGCAGTTCTTC. Translated, this gives CASSVGIAQGVYNEQFF.